This T cell receptor (beta chain) originates from a study of cytomegalovirus exposure and HLA in healthy donors. The CDR3 is 15 residues long. From germline, CDR1 is SGHVS and CDR2 FQNEAQ. The V and J ends lost 5 bases and 3 bases, in that order; junction bases with no gene match: 8. Vbeta (60) and Jbeta (13) primers were used in the PCR. TCRdb keeps only in-frame clones here, not all; method: immunoSEQ multiplex PCR. In the table there are around 33,000 clones, 35% to 50% of which are singletons. Points on this clone: Its antigen is not identified.

The study's findings and limits: Relative to the approximately 680-donor mean, N-insertions were reportedly fewer in an Asian-associated ancestry cluster in a later analysis.

This receptor was taken from a woman aged 45-59 years in good health and CMV-seronegative. Sequencing was carried out using PBMCs. The chain is built from TRBV7-8 and TRBJ1-1, with 8 bases lining up with TRBD1. The CDR3 reads CASSTIRGRDTEAFF. The CDR3 bases are TGTGCCAGCAGCACCATCAGGGGGCGGGACACTGAAGCTTTCTTT. The variable domain in full, with the rest retrieved from reference TRBV7-8 and TRBJ1-1, is GAGVSQSPRYKVAKRGQDVALRCDPISGHVSLFWYQQALGQGPEFLTYFQNEAQLDKSGLPSDRFFAERPEGSVSTLKIQRTQQEDSAVYLCASSTIRGRDTEAFFGQGTRLTVV.